Below, 28 T cell receptor beta chains from the same sample are listed, as sequenced in a study of cytomegalovirus exposure and HLA in healthy donors (dated by TCRdb to 2016 to 2017). Library construction relied on the immunoSEQ multiplex PCR assay. For the multiplex PCR, a mixture combining 60 forward primers for TCR Vbeta segments and 13 reverse primers for TCR Jbeta segments was used. TCRdb retrieved this table from immuneACCESS and kept in-frame rearrangements only. Not all clones are present; in checked studies, unresolved V genes account for under half, and no reason is known for the remainder. This sample holds about 180,000 clones; around 74% were observed only once. The ten largest clones capture roughly 2.8% of the sample. Sequencing was performed on PBMCs. The receptor set was obtained from a male donor in good health and CMV-seronegative.

This clone appeared once. The chain couples TRBV15 to TRBJ1-1; D remains ambiguous. The CDR3 sequence is 15 residues long. Germline CDR1 is LNHNV and CDR2 is YYDKDF (reference sequence). The V end lost 0 bases, the J end lost 1 base, and 9 bases lay between the germline ends. DNA of the CDR3: TGTGCCACCAGCAGAGAAGCGGGATCGAACACTGAAGCTTTCTTT. It is translated as CATSREAGSNTEAFF. Full variable domain (remainder filled in from reference TRBV15 and TRBJ1-1): DAMVIQNPRYQVTQFGKPVTLSCSQTLNHNVMYWYQQKSSQAPKLLFHYYDKDFNNEADTPDNFQSRRPNTSFCFLDIRSPGLGDTAMYLCATSREAGSNTEAFFGQGTRLTVV.

This chain uses TRBV7-8 with TRBJ2-5, with TRBD1 matching over 8 bases. The end of the DNA is better explained by TRBJ2-7, so the J call may be wrong. Germline-derived CDR1 and CDR2 are SGHVS and FQNEAQ. CDR3 size: 14 residues. The CDR3 nucleotides read TGTGCCTCTTCTGCTAGGACAGGGTCCTACGAGCAGTACTTC. Translated, it gives CASSARTGSYEQYF.

Only a few counts were recorded for this clone. This chain uses TRBV6-1 with TRBJ1-3; a possible D gene is TRBD1 (5 bases). The CDR3 consists of 15 residues. V dropped 4 bases and J dropped 0 bases, with 10 bases sitting between them. Germline lookup yields CDR1 MNHNS and CDR2 SASEGT. The CDR3 loop reads CASSALGLSGNTIYF. In nucleotides, the CDR3 is TGTGCCAGCAGTGCCTTGGGACTCTCTGGAAACACCATATATTTT.

This chain uses TRBV5-6 with TRBJ1-6; D might be TRBD1 (5 bases). The CDR3 runs 13 residues. Per germline, CDR1 SGHDT and CDR2 YYEEEE. The germline V and J ends were trimmed by 4 bases and 17 bases, with 19 bases remaining between them. The CDR3 protein is CASSPGALEFFHF. DNA for the CDR3: TGTGCCAGCAGCCCTGGGGCCCTGGAGTTTTTCCACTTT.

This clone was seen more than once but under ten times. The CDR3 loop reads CASSEVYSGNTIYF. The CDR3 DNA reads as TGTGCCAGCAGTGAAGTTTACTCTGGAAACACCATATATTTT. The rearrangement uses TRBV6-1 and TRBJ1-3; D unclear. Trimming shortened V by 1 base and J by 0 bases, and 4 bases separated the two germline ends. This CDR3 comprises 14 residues. Germline CDR1 and CDR2: MNHNS and SASEGT.

V and J are TRBV19 and TRBJ1-2, with D maybe TRBD1 (5 bases). This CDR3 comprises 14 residues. Trimming pared 5 bases from V and 8 bases from J, leaving 18 bases between. The germline CDR1 and CDR2 sequences are LNHDA and SQIVND (reference sequence). DNA for the CDR3: TGTGCCAGTAGTGCAGCTCTACGGGGGAGAGGCTACACCTTC. This translates into CASSAALRGRGYTF.

This clone was seen more than once but under ten times. This chain connects TRBV7-2 to TRBJ2-3; 9 bases are a match to TRBD1. Germline CDR1 and CDR2: SGHTA and FQGNSA. The CDR3 covers 13 residues. This chain's CDR3 is CAKQGASTDTQYF. The DNA of the CDR3 is TGTGCTAAACAGGGGGCGAGCACAGATACGCAGTATTTT.

Notes on this clone: The sample carries other DNA sequences with the same CDR3. The chain carries TRBV30 and TRBJ1-5; no clear D gene. This CDR3 is built from 13 residues. Germline assignment: CDR1 GTSNPN and CDR2 SVGIG (reference sequence). Trimming cost V 0 bases and J 2 bases, with 5 bases left between them. CDR3 sequence: CAWSVRGNQPQHF. CDR3 DNA sequence: TGTGCCTGGAGTGTACGCGGCAATCAGCCCCAGCATTTT.

A few counts support this clone. The chain uses TRBV6-5 and TRBJ1-5; D may be TRBD1 (6 bases). The CDR3 is 12 residues long. The V end was cut by 10 bases, the J end by 4 bases, with 11 bases between. The germline CDR1 and CDR2 sequences are MNHEY and SVGAGI. The CDR3 is CATQGPNQPQHF. CDR3 nucleotide sequence: TGTGCCACCCAGGGGCCTAATCAGCCCCAGCATTTT.

J is TRBJ2-3 and V is TRBV9, with 7 bases matching TRBD2. Germline V gene data show CDR1 as SGDLS and CDR2 as YYNGEE. The CDR3 has 15 residues. Trimming took 7 bases from V and 0 from J; bases not matched to a gene: 8. This chain's CDR3 is CASGGEVRSTDTQYF. The CDR3 nucleotides are TGTGCCAGCGGGGGGGAAGTGAGGAGCACAGATACGCAGTATTTT.

V gene TRBV5-1 combines with J gene TRBJ1-6; weak D call: TRBD1 (5 bases). The V gene's germline CDR1 is SGHRS and CDR2 YFSETQ. The CDR3 sequence is 16 residues long. Trimming shortened V by 0 bases and J by 5 bases, and 12 bases separated the two germline ends. CDR3 DNA sequence: TGCGCCAGCAGCTTGGGGGGCAGCATGAATAATTCACCCCTCCACTTT. Encoded protein: CASSLGGSMNNSPLHF.

The chain links TRBV5-6 to TRBJ1-6; the D gene is possibly TRBD1 (6 bases). V gave up 4 bases and J gave up 5 bases, with 10 bases separating them. Germline loops: CDR1 SGHDT, CDR2 YYEEEE. CDR3 size: 14 residues. The CDR3, as DNA: TGTGCCAGCAGCCCGGGACAAAATAATTCACCCCTCCACTTT. Encoded protein: CASSPGQNNSPLHF.

V usage is TRBV11-1 and J usage is TRBJ2-1; tentative D call: TRBD1 (5 bases). The CDR3 contains 12 residues. Germline loops: CDR1 SGHAT, CDR2 FQDESV (reference sequence). Trimming pared 5 bases from V and 8 bases from J, leaving 10 bases between. Written as DNA, the CDR3 is TGTGCCAGCAGCCCTCTAGGGGATGAGCAGTTCTTC. Encoded protein: CASSPLGDEQFF. Using reference TRBV11-1 and TRBJ2-1 for the parts outside the CDR3, the full variable domain is EAEVAQSPRYKITEKSQAVAFWCDPISGHATLYWYRQILGQGPELLVQFQDESVVDDSQLPKDRFSAERLKGVDSTLKIQPAELGDSAMYLCASSPLGDEQFFGPGTRLTVL.

The chain joins TRBV6-5 to TRBJ2-7; 11 bases agree with TRBD1. The germline CDR1 and CDR2 sequences are MNHEY and SVGAGI. V shed 5 bases, J shed 7 bases, and the junction held 7 bases outside the gene matches. This CDR3 has 14 amino acids. This CDR3 reads CASSEDRGLREQYF. CDR3 nucleotides: TGTGCCAGCAGTGAGGACAGGGGGCTAAGGGAGCAGTACTTC.

The rearrangement uses TRBV6-1 and TRBJ1-2; TRBD1 is a possible D gene (6 bases). V was shortened by 6 bases and J by 5 bases, with 10 bases between the two germline ends. Looked up from germline, CDR1 is MNHNS and CDR2 is SASEGT. The CDR3 runs to 12 residues. CDR3 in amino acids: CASRDRKYGYTF. The CDR3 DNA sequence: TGTGCCAGCAGGGACAGAAAGTATGGCTACACCTTC.

The V call is TRBV5-1, the J call TRBJ2-1; 15 bases agree with TRBD2. This CDR3 has 16 amino acids. V gave up 4 bases and J gave up 15 bases; unmatched junction bases: 14. Germline values: CDR1 SGHRS, CDR2 YFSETQ. The CDR3 DNA follows: TGCGCCAGCAGCGCAGGGACTAGCGGGGGGTTGAGGAATCGGTTCTTC. Residues: CASSAGTSGGLRNRFF.

The chain links TRBV5-4 to TRBJ2-6; D not resolved. Trimming removed 6 bases at V and 1 base at J, with 5 bases between. The CDR3 has 13 residues. Germline CDR1 and CDR2: SGHNT and YYREEE (reference sequence). The CDR3 DNA reads as TGTGCCAGCATCCTGTCTGGGGCCAACGTCCTGACTTTC. It encodes CASILSGANVLTF.

This clone was seen only a few times. The chain is built from TRBV9 and TRBJ1-2, with 7 bases fitting TRBD1. Losses at the gene ends were 0 bases for V and 4 bases for J; bases not matched to a gene: 12. Germline V gene lookup returns CDR1 SGDLS and CDR2 YYNGEE. The CDR3 is 17 residues long. The CDR3 protein is CASSVVEGGTPLYGYTF. The CDR3 nucleotides read TGTGCCAGCAGCGTAGTGGAAGGGGGCACCCCCCTCTATGGCTACACCTTC.

This sequence joins TRBV7-9 and TRBJ2-5; tentative D call: TRBD1 (6 bases). Trimming pared 4 bases from V and 4 bases from J, leaving 13 bases between. The CDR3 runs to 14 residues. Per the germline V gene, CDR1 is SEHNR and CDR2 is FQNEAQ (reference sequence). The CDR3 DNA reads as TGTGCCAGCAGCTCAACAGGGTATCTAGAGACCCAGTACTTC. Translating gives CASSSTGYLETQYF.

V usage is TRBV5-5 and J usage is TRBJ2-7; TRBD1 agrees at 9 bases. The junction had 3 bases not matched to a gene; V was cut back by 3 bases and J by 2 bases. Germline CDR1 SGHKS, CDR2 YYEKEE (reference sequence). The CDR3 sequence is 14 residues long. The DNA for the CDR3 is TGTGCCAGCAGCTCCCGGACAGGGGCCTACGAGCAGTACTTC. Translated: CASSSRTGAYEQYF.

The gene calls are TRBV6-1 and TRBJ1-1; 8 bases match TRBD1. J lost 1 base, V lost 6 bases, and 7 bases had no gene match. This CDR3 spans 15 amino acids. The V gene's germline CDR1 is MNHNS and CDR2 SASEGT. In nucleotides, the CDR3 is TGTGCCAGCAGGAAGGGGACAGGATCGAACACTGAAGCTTTCTTT. This gives the protein CASRKGTGSNTEAFF.

J is TRBJ1-5 and V is TRBV6-6; 10 positions match TRBD1. V shed 6 bases and J 5 bases; nucleotides not matched to a gene: 7. This CDR3 has 15 amino acids. CDR1 and CDR2 from the germline V gene are MNHNY and SVGAGI (reference sequence). CDR3 DNA sequence: TGTGCCAGCAGGACAGGGGGCGCGGCGGATCAGCCCCAGCATTTT. Translating it yields CASRTGGAADQPQHF.

The V and J genes are TRBV6-1 and TRBJ1-2; 7 bases map to TRBD1. The CDR3 consists of 15 residues. The germline V gene has CDR1 MNHNS and CDR2 SASEGT. Germline trimming cut 7 bases from V and 8 bases from J; bases unmatched to any gene: 16. CDR3 nucleotide sequence: TGTGCCAGCATGGGGCTTCGAGGGGGCGCATGGGGCTACACCTTC. Its translation is CASMGLRGGAWGYTF.

This clone was seen a few times. This rearrangement joins TRBV27 to TRBJ1-2; 8 bases match TRBD1. V lost 6 bases and J lost 6; bases outside the gene matches: 9. Looked up from germline, CDR1 is MNHEY and CDR2 is SMNVEV (reference sequence). There are 14 residues in the CDR3. Here the CDR3 reads CASSITGGIDGYTF. The CDR3 DNA sequence: TGTGCCAGCAGCATTACAGGGGGAATCGATGGCTACACCTTC.

The chain couples TRBV5-4 to TRBJ2-7; TRBD1 matches 9 bases. V shed 3 bases and J 4 bases; nucleotides not matched to a gene: 8. This CDR3 region has 15 residues. CDR1 SGHNT and CDR2 YYREEE come from the germline V gene (reference sequence). The CDR3 region is CASSWGQGFSYEQYF. The CDR3 region has the DNA TGTGCCAGCAGCTGGGGACAGGGCTTTTCTTACGAGCAGTACTTC.

This clone was seen only a few times. The CDR3 loop reads CASSQRGLAGDNEQFF. CDR3 nucleotide sequence: TGCGCCAGCAGCCAACGGGGACTAGCGGGGGACAATGAGCAGTTCTTC. This chain links TRBV4-1 with TRBJ2-1; 14 bases are a match to TRBD2. CDR1 and CDR2 (germline): MGHRA, YSYEKL. This CDR3 has 16 amino acids. The V segment lost 2 bases and the J segment 5 bases; nucleotides outside the gene matches: 2.

The chain carries TRBV30 and TRBJ2-1; D gene ambiguous. The CDR3 has 12 residues. V was pared by 3 bases and J by 7 bases, with 10 bases between. CDR1 and CDR2 (germline): GTSNPN, SVGIG (reference sequence). CDR3 sequence: CAWSGLRNEQFF. CDR3 coding DNA: TGTGCCTGGAGCGGCTTGCGGAATGAGCAGTTCTTC.

V and J are TRBV7-2 and TRBJ2-7; 10 bases are shared with TRBD2. The germline V gene has CDR1 SGHTA and CDR2 FQGNSA. J gave up 2 bases and V 5 bases, and 6 bases lay outside the gene matches. The CDR3 extends over 15 amino acids. The DNA for the CDR3 is TGTGCCAGCAGCCTCCGGACTAGCGGTCCCTACGAGCAGTACTTC. This gives the protein CASSLRTSGPYEQYF.